A single sample gave rise to the 7 T cell receptor beta chains below, sequenced in a study of blood T cell repertoires in COVID-19. Assay: immunoSEQ multiplex PCR; the TCRdb copy retains only in-frame clones and omits some. The sample carries approximately 60,000 clones, approximately 90% recorded once. Sample: peripheral blood. These receptors were obtained from a woman of 80 years or more with COVID-19, enrolled during active disease.

V is TRBV15 and J is TRBJ1-1; 7 bases match TRBD1. The CDR3 is made up of 18 amino acids. In germline, CDR1 is LNHNV, CDR2 YYDKDF (reference sequence). The trim removed 5 bases at V and 0 bases at J, leaving 15 bases unmatched. The CDR3 sequence: CATSPLTRLTGLNTEAFF. CDR3 nucleotides: TGTGCCACCAGCCCCTTGACCAGACTGACAGGGTTGAACACTGAAGCTTTCTTT.

CDR3: CASSQWAGGAGGYTF. The CDR3, as DNA: TGCGCCAGCAGCCAATGGGCCGGGGGTGCTGGCGGCTACACCTTC. The chain recombines TRBV4-1 with TRBJ1-2, with D possibly matching TRBD1 (5 bases). The CDR3 spans 15 residues. Germline CDR1 reads MGHRA; CDR2 reads YSYEKL. The V and J ends lost 2 bases and 8 bases respectively, with 18 bases between them.

The chain links TRBV7-7 to TRBJ2-3; perhaps TRBD2 as D (5 bases). The germline V and J ends were trimmed by 5 bases and 0 bases, with 9 bases remaining between them. This CDR3 comprises 14 residues. The germline V gene encodes CDR1 SSHAT and CDR2 FNYEAQ (reference sequence). The CDR3 DNA reads TGTGCCAGCAGCAGTGGACTGAGCACAGATACGCAGTATTTT. It yields the protein CASSSGLSTDTQYF.

This chain uses TRBV12-3 or TRBV12-4 with TRBJ2-1; D is unresolved. V lost 1 base to trimming and J lost 13 bases, with 11 bases between them. CDR3 length: 12 amino acids. The CDR3 DNA sequence: TGTGCCAGCAGTTTAGGGCGGAATATACAGTTCTTC. Translation gives CASSLGRNIQFF.

This clone has a single count. This sequence joins TRBV20-1 and TRBJ1-1; 9 positions agree with TRBD1. This CDR3 has 15 residues. Unmatched junction bases numbered 10, after V lost 3 bases and J lost 5 bases. The V gene's germline CDR1 is DFQATT and CDR2 SNEGSKA (reference sequence). The CDR3 is CSASGKNRGRTEAFF. The CDR3 bases are TGCAGTGCTAGTGGGAAAAACAGGGGGCGAACTGAAGCTTTCTTT.

The chain recombines TRBV7-9 with TRBJ2-1; D gene ambiguous. The CDR3 runs 12 residues. Germline V gene sequence: CDR1 SEHNR, CDR2 FQNEAQ (reference sequence). Deletions cut 4 bases from V and 3 bases from J, with 4 bases between. The CDR3 DNA is TGTGCCAGCAGCTACAACTACAATGAGCAGTTCTTC. Its translation is CASSYNYNEQFF. Full variable domain (missing parts from reference TRBV7-9 and TRBJ2-1): DTGVSQNPRHKITKRGQNVTFRCDPISEHNRLYWYRQTLGQGPEFLTYFQNEAQLEKSRLLSDRFSAERPKGSFSTLEIQRTEQGDSAMYLCASSYNYNEQFFGPGTRLTVL.

This clone has a single count. This chain uses TRBV5-1 with TRBJ2-3; 15 nucleotides match TRBD2. Germline V gives CDR1 SGHRS, CDR2 YFSETQ. With V trimmed by 4 bases and J by 2 bases, 8 bases remained unmatched. This CDR3 is built from 18 residues. The CDR3 DNA is TGCGCCAGCAGCGCGGGACTAGCGGGGGGCCCTCCCACAGATACGCAGTATTTT. Translating it yields CASSAGLAGGPPTDTQYF.